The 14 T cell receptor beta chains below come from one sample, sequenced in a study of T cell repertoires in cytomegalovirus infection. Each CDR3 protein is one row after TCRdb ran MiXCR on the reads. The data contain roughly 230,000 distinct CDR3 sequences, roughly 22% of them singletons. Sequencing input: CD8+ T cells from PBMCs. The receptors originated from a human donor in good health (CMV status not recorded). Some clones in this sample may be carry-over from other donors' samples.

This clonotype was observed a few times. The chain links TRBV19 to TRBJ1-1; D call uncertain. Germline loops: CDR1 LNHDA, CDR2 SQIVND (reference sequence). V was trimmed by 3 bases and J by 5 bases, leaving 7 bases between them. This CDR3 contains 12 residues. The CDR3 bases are TGTGCCAGTAGTATCGGGATGACTGAAGCTTTCTTT. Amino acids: CASSIGMTEAFF.

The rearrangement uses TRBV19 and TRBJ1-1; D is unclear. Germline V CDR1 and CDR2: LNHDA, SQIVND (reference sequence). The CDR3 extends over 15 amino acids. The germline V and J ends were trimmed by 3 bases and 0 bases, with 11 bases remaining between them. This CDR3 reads CASSIGLRMNTEAFF. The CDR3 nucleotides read TGTGCCAGTAGTATCGGATTACGGATGAACACTGAAGCTTTCTTT.

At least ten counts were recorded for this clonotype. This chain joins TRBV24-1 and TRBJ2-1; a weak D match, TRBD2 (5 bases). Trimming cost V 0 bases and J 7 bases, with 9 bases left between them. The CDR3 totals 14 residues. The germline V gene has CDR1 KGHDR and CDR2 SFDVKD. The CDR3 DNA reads TGTGCCACCAGTGATTTGCAAACGGGGAATGAGCAGTTCTTC. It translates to CATSDLQTGNEQFF.

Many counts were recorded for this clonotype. CDR3 loop: CASTEGAGANVLTF. In DNA form, the CDR3 reads TGTGCCAGCACGGAAGGGGCTGGGGCCAACGTCCTGACTTTC. This rearrangement joins TRBV7-2 to TRBJ2-6, with a tentative D call TRBD1 (5 bases). Germline CDR1 SGHTA, CDR2 FQGNSA. This CDR3 has 14 residues. The V and J ends lost 7 bases and 2 bases respectively, with 9 bases between them.

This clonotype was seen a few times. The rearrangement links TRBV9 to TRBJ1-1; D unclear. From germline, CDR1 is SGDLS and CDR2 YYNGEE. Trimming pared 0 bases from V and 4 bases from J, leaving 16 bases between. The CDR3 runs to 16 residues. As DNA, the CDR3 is TGTGCCAGCAGCGTAGAGCCGGGCGACGGCGGCACTGAAGCTTTCTTT. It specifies CASSVEPGDGGTEAFF.

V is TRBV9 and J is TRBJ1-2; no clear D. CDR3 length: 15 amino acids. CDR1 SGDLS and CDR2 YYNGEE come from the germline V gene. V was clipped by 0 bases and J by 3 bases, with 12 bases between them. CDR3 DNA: TGTGCCAGCAGCGTAGATTTGGTGTCTGACTATGGCTACACCTTC. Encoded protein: CASSVDLVSDYGYTF.

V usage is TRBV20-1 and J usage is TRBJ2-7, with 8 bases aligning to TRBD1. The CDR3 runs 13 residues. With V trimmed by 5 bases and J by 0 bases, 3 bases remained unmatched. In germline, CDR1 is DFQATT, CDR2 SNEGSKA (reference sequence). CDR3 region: CSAPGQDSYEQYF. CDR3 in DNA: TGCAGTGCTCCGGGACAGGACTCCTACGAGCAGTACTTC.

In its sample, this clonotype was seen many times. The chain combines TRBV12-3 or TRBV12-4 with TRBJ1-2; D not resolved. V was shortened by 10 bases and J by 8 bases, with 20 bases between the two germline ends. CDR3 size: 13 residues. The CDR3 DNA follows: TGTGCCATCCCGGAGAGGTCCTTCCGGGGCTACACCTTC. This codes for CAIPERSFRGYTF.

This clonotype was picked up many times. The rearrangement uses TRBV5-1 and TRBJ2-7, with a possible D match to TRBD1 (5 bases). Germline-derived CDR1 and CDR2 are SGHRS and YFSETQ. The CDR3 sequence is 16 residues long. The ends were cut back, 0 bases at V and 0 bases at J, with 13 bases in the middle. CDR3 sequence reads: CASSLEPPDNSYEQYF. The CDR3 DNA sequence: TGCGCCAGCAGCTTGGAACCCCCGGACAACTCCTACGAGCAGTACTTC.

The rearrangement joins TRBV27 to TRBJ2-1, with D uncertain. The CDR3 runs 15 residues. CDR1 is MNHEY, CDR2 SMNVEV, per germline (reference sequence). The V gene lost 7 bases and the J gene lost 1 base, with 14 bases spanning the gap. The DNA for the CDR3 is TGTGCCAGCAAAGATCCCCAGAGGTCCTACAATGAGCAGTTCTTC. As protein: CASKDPQRSYNEQFF.

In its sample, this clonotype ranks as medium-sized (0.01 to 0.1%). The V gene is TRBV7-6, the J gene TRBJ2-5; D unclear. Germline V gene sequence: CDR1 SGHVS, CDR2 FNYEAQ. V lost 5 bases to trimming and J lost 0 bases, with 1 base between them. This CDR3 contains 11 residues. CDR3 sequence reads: CASSNQETQYF. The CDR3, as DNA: TGTGCCAGCAGCAACCAAGAGACCCAGTACTTC.

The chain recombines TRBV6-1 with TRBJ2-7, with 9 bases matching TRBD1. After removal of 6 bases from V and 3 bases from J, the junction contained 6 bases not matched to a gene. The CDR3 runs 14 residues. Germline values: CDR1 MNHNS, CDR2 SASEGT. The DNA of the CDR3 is TGTGCCAGCAGCGTAATGACAGGGGGCTACGAGCAGTACTTC. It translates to CASSVMTGGYEQYF.

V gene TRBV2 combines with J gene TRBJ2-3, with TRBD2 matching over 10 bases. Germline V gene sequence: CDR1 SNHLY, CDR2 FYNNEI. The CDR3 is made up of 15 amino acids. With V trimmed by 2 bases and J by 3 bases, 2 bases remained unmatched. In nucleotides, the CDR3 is TGTGCCAGCAGTGAACTAGCGGGGGTAACAGATACGCAGTATTTT. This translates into CASSELAGVTDTQYF.

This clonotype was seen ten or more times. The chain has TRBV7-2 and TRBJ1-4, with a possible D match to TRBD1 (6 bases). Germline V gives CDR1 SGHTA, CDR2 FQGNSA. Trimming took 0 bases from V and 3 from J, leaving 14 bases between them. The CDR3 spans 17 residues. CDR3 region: CASSLAVTGSSNEKLFF. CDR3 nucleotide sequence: TGTGCCAGCAGCTTAGCCGTTACAGGGTCTTCTAATGAAAAACTGTTTTTT.